A single T cell receptor beta chain is shown here with its context. Its specificity is unknown. CD4+ cell separation produced CD45RA+ naive and CD45RA-negative memory subsets. The source of the sample is a study of shared clonotypes between healthy human individuals. Study outcomes and limitations: The authors expected sequencing depth to affect clonotype sharing among donors. Investigators collected only blood, and repertoires in tissues likely differ.

This CDR3 is built from 16 residues. Germline assignment: CDR1 SGHTA and CDR2 FQGTGA. Trimming cost V 1 base and J 4 bases; bases outside gene matches: 4. For every subset, genomic DNA was evenly distributed across several immunoSEQ plates. Generated by immunoSEQ multiplex PCR, the TCRdb table keeps only in-frame clones and is missing some. This sample has about 2.3 million clones, with about 92% found just once. Sequenced input: naive CD4+ T cells from PBMCs. Indicated subset: CD45RA+ positively selected. The receptor was isolated from a man aged 18 to 35 in good health. Some clones in this sample may be carry-over from other donors' samples. The chain combines TRBV7-3 with TRBJ2-2, with 9 bases that match TRBD2. The chain's CDR3 is CASSLMGLAATGELFF. As DNA, the CDR3 is TGTGCCAGCAGCTTAATGGGACTAGCAGCCACCGGGGAGCTGTTTTTT. Full variable domain (missing parts from reference TRBV7-3 and TRBJ2-2): GAGVSQTPSNKVTEKGKYVELRCDPISGHTALYWYRQSLGQGPEFLIYFQGTGAADDSGLPNDRFFAVRPEGSVSTLKIQRTERGDSAVYLCASSLMGLAATGELFFGEGSRLTVL.